A selection of T cell receptor beta chains follows, all from one sample in a study of beta chain features in type 1 diabetes. Only in-frame clones appear in the TCRdb table, and some are missing; sequencing was by immunoSEQ multiplex PCR. The sample contains around 240,000 clones, 68% of which appear only once. Sequencing used naive CD4+ T cells from blood. The source is a man aged 25 to 40 in good health. The CDR3 runs from the conserved cysteine through the conserved F or W. The D gene is left open where the match is weak. Clone size appears in some rows only: once, few, many, or a class for an expanded clone.

>TRBV29-1|TRBJ2-3|few|TRBD2
TGCAGCGTAGAGACTAGCGGGAGCACAGATACGCAGTATTTT
CSVETSGSTDTQYF
>TRBV7-2|TRBJ2-1|-|-
TGTGCCAGCAGCTCCCTTCCAGGTAGTGAGCAGTTCTTC
CASSSLPGSEQFF
>TRBV9|TRBJ2-2|-|-
TGTGCCAGCAGCGTAGGGTTAAACACCGGGGAGCTGTTTTTT
CASSVGLNTGELFF
>TRBV29-1|TRBJ2-5|few|TRBD1
TGCAGCGTTGAAGATGGGACAGGGACGGAGACCCAGTACTTC
CSVEDGTGTETQYF
>TRBV9|TRBJ2-1|-|TRBD2
TGTGCCAGCAGCGCATCAGGACTAGCGGGGGCCCATGGGCAGTTCTTC
CASSASGLAGAHGQFF
>TRBV11-2|TRBJ2-3|-|-
TGTGCCAGCAGCCGGAAAGATACGCAGTATTTT
CASSRKDTQYF
>TRBV28|TRBJ2-3|-|TRBD2
TGTGCCAGCAGTCCTCACTCGACTAGCGGGTCCACAGATACGCAGTATTTT
CASSPHSTSGSTDTQYF
>TRBV30|TRBJ2-4|-|-
TGTGCCTGGAGAGGACGAAACATTCAGTACTTC
CAWRGRNIQYF
>TRBV18|TRBJ2-7|-|-
TGTGCCAGCTCATTCAACGGGGTTCCTGCCTACGAGCAGTACTTC
CASSFNGVPAYEQYF
>TRBV30|TRBJ1-5|-|-
TGTGCCTGGAGTGTCCGGGAAGGTCAGCCCCAGCATTTT
CAWSVREGQPQHF